The 26 T cell receptor beta chains reported below all come from one sample, sequenced in a study of blood T cells in healthy people across ages. It was with a sample-barcoded 5' primer and a J-beta primer mix that a second PCR of roughly 6 to 12 cycles was run. MiXCR, run by TCRdb on the 5' RACE reads, gives a single entry per CDR3 protein. The profile shows approximately 810,000 distinct CDR3 sequences, about 28% of them singletons. Sequencing was performed on blood. All receptors come from a woman at least 80 years old in good health.

The chain couples TRBV5-1 to TRBJ2-1; TRBD1 matches at 7 bases. With V trimmed by 4 bases and J by 7 bases, 14 bases remained unmatched. This CDR3 has 16 residues. Germline CDR1 and CDR2: SGHRS and YFSETQ. The CDR3 sequence is CASSRGVGGAMNEQFF. In nucleotides, the CDR3 is TGCGCCAGCAGCCGTGGTGTAGGGGGCGCCATGAATGAGCAGTTCTTC.

This chain links TRBV20-1 with TRBJ1-5, with a possible D match to TRBD1 (5 bases). V lost 3 bases and J 3 bases, leaving 9 bases between the germline ends. This CDR3 region has 13 residues. Germline CDR1 is DFQATT and CDR2 is SNEGSKA (reference sequence). The CDR3 bases are TGCAGTGCTAGCTCGGGGGACAATCAGCCCCAGCATTTT. Translation gives CSASSGDNQPQHF.

There are many counts of this clonotype. This rearrangement joins TRBV6-1 to TRBJ1-2; D possibly corresponds to TRBD1 (6 bases). Germline loops: CDR1 MNHNS, CDR2 SASEGT. The CDR3 covers 12 residues. V lost 4 bases and J lost 7, with 10 bases in between. CDR3 loop: CASSALQGGYTF. The CDR3, as DNA: TGTGCCAGCAGTGCGCTACAGGGTGGCTACACCTTC.

Only a few counts were recorded for this clonotype. The junction departs from the called germline gene at one end, perhaps through a read error. V usage is TRBV7-9 and J usage is TRBJ1-4; possibly TRBD1 for D (5 bases). The CDR3 covers 15 residues. From germline, CDR1 is SEHNR and CDR2 FQNEAQ (reference sequence). The CDR3 sequence: CASSIAGTANEKLFF. The CDR3 nucleotides are TGTGCCAGCAGCATAGCCGGGACGGCTAATGAAAAACTGTTTTTT.

This clonotype has only a few counts. J is TRBJ2-2 and V is TRBV15; D is unclear. Germline loops: CDR1 LNHNV, CDR2 YYDKDF (reference sequence). V lost 0 bases to trimming and J lost 0 bases, with 11 bases between them. The CDR3 totals 17 residues. Written as DNA, the CDR3 is TGTGCCACCAGCAGAGATTTTGAGCTCTCGAACACCGGGGAGCTGTTTTTT. This sequence encodes CATSRDFELSNTGELFF. Full variable domain (missing parts from reference TRBV15 and TRBJ2-2): DAMVIQNPRYQVTQFGKPVTLSCSQTLNHNVMYWYQQKSSQAPKLLFHYYDKDFNNEADTPDNFQSRRPNTSFCFLDIRSPGLGDTAMYLCATSRDFELSNTGELFFGEGSRLTVL.

V and J are TRBV12-3 or TRBV12-4 and TRBJ2-5; 11 nucleotides match TRBD1. CDR3 length: 17 residues. V was pared by 6 bases and J by 2 bases, with 11 bases of the junction left unmatched. CDR3 bases: TGTGCCAGCAGCACGGGACAGGGGGGGCCAGGACAAGAGACCCAGTACTTC. It specifies CASSTGQGGPGQETQYF.

The chain employs TRBV11-2 and TRBJ2-1; 7 positions match TRBD2. The V and J ends lost 5 bases and 9 bases, in that order; junction bases with no gene match: 16. The germline V gene encodes CDR1 SGHAT and CDR2 FQNNGV. This CDR3 has 16 amino acids. This chain's CDR3 is CASSLGVGTNGGEQFF. CDR3 nucleotides: TGTGCCAGCAGCCTGGGGGTCGGGACTAATGGCGGTGAGCAGTTCTTC. The complete variable domain, with remaining parts taken from reference TRBV11-2 and TRBJ2-1, reads EAGVAQSPRYKIIEKRQSVAFWCNPISGHATLYWYQQILGQGPKLLIQFQNNGVVDDSQLPKDRFSAERLKGVDSTLKIQPAKLEDSAVYLCASSLGVGTNGGEQFFGPGTRLTVL.

In DNA, the CDR3 is TGTGCCAGCAGTTTGAGGGACAGGGTGCGTGGCTACACCTTC. It yields the protein CASSLRDRVRGYTF. The chain employs TRBV28 and TRBJ1-2; 9 positions agree with TRBD1. From germline, CDR1 is MDHEN and CDR2 SYDVKM. The CDR3 extends over 14 amino acids. V dropped 3 bases and J dropped 7; count of bases not matched to a gene: 6.

In its sample, this clonotype was seen many times. V usage is TRBV3-1 and J usage is TRBJ2-5; 8 bases match TRBD1. The J segment lost 2 bases and the V segment lost 4 bases, leaving 0 bases of the junction unmatched. The CDR3 has 13 amino acids. Germline CDR1 reads LGHDT; CDR2 reads YNNKEL (reference sequence). The CDR3: CASSRDRQETQYF. CDR3 in DNA: TGTGCCAGCAGCCGGGACAGGCAAGAGACCCAGTACTTC.

The genes are TRBV12-3 or TRBV12-4 and TRBJ1-4, with 7 bases fitting TRBD1. The CDR3 loop spans 14 amino acids. The V segment lost 7 bases and the J segment 7 bases; nucleotides outside the gene matches: 9. CDR3 loop: CASTRTGGGEKLFF. The CDR3 DNA is TGTGCCAGCACCAGGACAGGAGGAGGTGAAAAACTGTTTTTT.

This clonotype was observed a handful of times. The V gene is TRBV30, the J gene TRBJ2-3; 8 positions agree with TRBD2. The CDR3 extends over 14 amino acids. The germline CDR1 and CDR2 sequences are GTSNPN and SVGIG (reference sequence). The junction had 3 bases not matched to a gene; V was cut back by 3 bases and J by 1 base. As DNA, the CDR3 is TGTGCCTGGAGCGCCGGGGGGGGCACAGATACGCAGTATTTT. Its protein product is CAWSAGGGTDTQYF.

This clonotype was detected only a few times. A much larger clone differs from this one at a single base, so this may be a read error. V gene TRBV5-1 combines with J gene TRBJ2-1, with 7 bases aligning to TRBD1. The J call is in doubt because the DNA end fits TRBJ2-7 better. The CDR3 is 15 residues long. The germline V gene encodes CDR1 SGHRS and CDR2 YFSETQ. The CDR3 here is CASRQTGSSYNEQYF. DNA for the CDR3: TGCGCCAGCAGGCAGACAGGGAGCTCCTACAATGAGCAGTACTTC.

This clonotype has just one count. V and J are TRBV30 and TRBJ1-6; D uncertain. CDR1 is GTSNPN and CDR2 is SVGIG in the germline V gene (reference sequence). V lost 0 bases to trimming and J lost 0 bases, with 12 bases between them. The CDR3 extends over 17 amino acids. This CDR3 reads CAWSVHLEGSYNSPLHF. In nucleotides, the CDR3 is TGTGCCTGGAGTGTACATCTTGAGGGCTCCTATAATTCACCCCTCCACTTT. The variable domain in full, completed from reference TRBV30 and TRBJ1-6, reads SQTIHQWPATLVQPVGSPLSLECTVEGTSNPNLYWYRQAAGRGLQLLFYSVGIGQISSEVPQNLSASRPQDRQFILSSKKLLLSDSGFYLCAWSVHLEGSYNSPLHFGNGTRLTVT.

With regard to this clonotype: The junction shows a germline mismatch at one end, possibly a read error. The rearrangement joins TRBV5-4 to TRBJ1-1; D gene unclear. The CDR3 consists of 14 residues. Germline assignment: CDR1 SGHNT and CDR2 YYREEE (reference sequence). The chain's CDR3 is CASSFSGVLTEVFF. DNA for the CDR3: TGTGCCAGCAGCTTTTCGGGTGTTTTGACTGAAGTTTTCTTT.

Notes on this clonotype: A clone one base away is much larger, so this may be a read error. The rearrangement joins TRBV6-1 to TRBJ2-7, with D possibly matching TRBD1 (6 bases). Germline CDR1 MNHNS, CDR2 SASEGT. The CDR3 runs to 13 residues. CDR3 sequence (DNA): TGTGCCAGCAGGCTCGGACAGCCCTACAAGCAGTACTTC. This gives the protein CASRLGQPYKQYF.

The rearrangement joins TRBV11-2 to TRBJ1-2; no definite D call. The CDR3 is made up of 14 amino acids. Trimming pared 5 bases from V and 5 bases from J, leaving 15 bases between. Germline-derived CDR1 and CDR2 are SGHAT and FQNNGV. The CDR3 loop is CASSRNIQAYGYTF. In nucleotides, the CDR3 is TGTGCCAGCAGCCGGAACATCCAGGCATATGGCTACACCTTC.

There are a few counts of this clonotype. Being one base from a much bigger clone, this may be a read error. The chain carries TRBV7-2 and TRBJ2-5, with TRBD1 identical over 7 bases. CDR3 length: 13 residues. V gave up 5 bases and J gave up 11 bases; unmatched junction bases: 11. Per the germline V gene, CDR1 is SGHTA and CDR2 is FQGNSA. The CDR3 nucleotides read TGTGCCAGCAGCCAGGGACAGTTCAATGAGCAGTACTTC. Its translation: CASSQGQFNEQYF.

In the case of this clonotype: A much larger clonotype is one base distant, so this may be a read error. This chain uses TRBV20-1 with TRBJ2-5; D may be TRBD1 or TRBD2 (5 bases each). V lost 2 bases to trimming and J lost 1 base, with 14 bases between them. CDR1 is DFQATT and CDR2 is SNEGSKA in the germline V gene (reference sequence). CDR3 length equals 15 residues. CDR3 nucleotides: TGCAGTGCTAGATGGCCGGGACGGTTCCAAGAGACCCAGTACTTC. The encoded protein is CSARWPGRFQETQYF.

The gene calls are TRBV6-5 and TRBJ2-5; D is ambiguous. There are 13 residues in the CDR3. The V and J ends lost 2 bases and 11 bases respectively, with 15 bases between them. Germline assignment: CDR1 MNHEY and CDR2 SVGAGI. DNA of the CDR3: TGTGCCAGCAGTTACGAAAGGGATCGTGAGCAGTACTTC. Translating it yields CASSYERDREQYF.

CDR3 DNA sequence: TGTGCCAGCAGCTCGGGCCCGTATACAGGGGGACGCGAGACCCAGTACTTC. Its translation is CASSSGPYTGGRETQYF. This chain connects TRBV11-3 to TRBJ2-5; 8 bases line up with TRBD1. This CDR3 spans 17 amino acids. Germline loops: CDR1 SGHNT, CDR2 YENEEA. V lost 4 bases, J lost 5 bases, and 15 bases stayed unmatched. The full variable domain, its missing parts supplied by reference TRBV11-3 and TRBJ2-5, is EAGVVQSPRYKIIEKKQPVAFWCNPISGHNTLYWYLQNLGQGPELLIRYENEEAVDDSQLPKDRFSAERLKGVDSTLKIQPAELGDSAVYLCASSSGPYTGGRETQYFGPGTRLLVL.

Ten or more counts support this clonotype. The chain combines TRBV5-1 with TRBJ2-1; 7 nucleotides line up with TRBD2. There are 15 residues in the CDR3. Germline-derived CDR1 and CDR2 are SGHRS and YFSETQ. V trimming: 4 bases; J trimming: 0 bases; junction bases outside the gene matches: 4. CDR3 sequence (DNA): TGCGCCAGCAGCACCCGGGACTACTCCTACAATGAGCAGTTCTTC. Residues: CASSTRDYSYNEQFF.

Turning to this clonotype: This could be a read error, since a much larger clone is one nucleotide away. The rearrangement links TRBV6-5 to TRBJ2-7; D gene unclear. Matching the DNA end better, TRBJ2-5 makes the J call doubtful. There are 14 residues in the CDR3. Per germline, CDR1 MNHEY and CDR2 SVGAGI. CDR3 coding DNA: TGTGCCAGCAGGTACTCGGAAGGATCTAGGACCCAGTACTTC. Protein product: CASRYSEGSRTQYF.

This clonotype appeared many times. This chain links TRBV7-2 with TRBJ2-5; D is possibly TRBD2 (6 bases). Trimming pared 4 bases from V and 2 bases from J, leaving 11 bases between. The germline CDR1 and CDR2 sequences are SGHTA and FQGNSA. The CDR3 loop spans 14 amino acids. The CDR3 reads CASSSMGGQETQYF. CDR3 bases: TGTGCCAGCAGCTCCATGGGAGGTCAAGAGACCCAGTACTTC.

V is TRBV4-2 and J is TRBJ2-4; maybe TRBD2 (6 bases). TRBJ2-7 matches the DNA end more closely, so the J call is doubtful. The germline V gene has CDR1 LGHNA and CDR2 YNFKEQ. This CDR3 contains 14 residues. DNA for the CDR3: TGTGCCAGCAGCCACTTAGCGGATCTCAACGAGCAGTACTTC. Its translation: CASSHLADLNEQYF.

The rearrangement uses TRBV20-1 and TRBJ1-2, with a weak D call TRBD1 (6 bases). Germline V gene sequence: CDR1 DFQATT, CDR2 SNEGSKA (reference sequence). This CDR3 contains 13 residues. Trimming stripped 6 bases from V and 4 bases from J, with 15 bases between. In DNA form, the CDR3 reads TGCAGTGCCCAACAGGGCGTACTCTATGGCTACACCTTC. Translating it yields CSAQQGVLYGYTF.

Many counts were recorded for this clonotype. This chain joins TRBV7-8 and TRBJ1-6, with no clear D. V was pared by 0 bases and J by 7 bases, with 7 bases between. Germline assignment: CDR1 SGHVS and CDR2 FQNEAQ. The CDR3 consists of 14 residues. CDR3 residues: CASSLAGINSPLHF. DNA for the CDR3: TGTGCCAGCAGCTTAGCAGGGATCAATTCACCCCTCCACTTT.